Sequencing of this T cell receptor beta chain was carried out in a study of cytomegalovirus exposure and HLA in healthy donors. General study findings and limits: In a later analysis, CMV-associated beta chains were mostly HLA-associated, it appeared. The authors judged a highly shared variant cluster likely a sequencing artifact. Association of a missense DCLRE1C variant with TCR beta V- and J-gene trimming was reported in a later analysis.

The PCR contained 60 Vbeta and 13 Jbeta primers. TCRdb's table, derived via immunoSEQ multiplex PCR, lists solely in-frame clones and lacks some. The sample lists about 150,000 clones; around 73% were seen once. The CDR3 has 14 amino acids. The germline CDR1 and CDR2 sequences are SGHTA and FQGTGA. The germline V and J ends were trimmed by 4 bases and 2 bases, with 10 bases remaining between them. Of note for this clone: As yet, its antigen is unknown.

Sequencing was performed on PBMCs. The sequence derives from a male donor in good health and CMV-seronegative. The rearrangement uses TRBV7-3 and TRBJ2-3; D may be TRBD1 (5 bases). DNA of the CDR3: TGTGCCAGCAGCTATGGACACTACACAGATACGCAGTATTTT. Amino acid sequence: CASSYGHYTDTQYF.